Reported below is one T cell receptor beta chain. Trimming left V 4 bases short and J 7 bases short, with 16 bases between. The CDR3 totals 14 residues. CDR1 and CDR2 (germline): SGHTA, FQGNSA. This sample is part of a study of cytomegalovirus exposure and HLA in healthy donors. CMV serostatus was not recorded for this donor. The PCR ran on 60 Vbeta and 13 Jbeta primers. Here immunoSEQ multiplex PCR was the method, and the copy in TCRdb shows in-frame clones only, minus some. The table includes about 82,000 clones, around 85% detected once. The clonotype comes from a human donor in good health. Sequencing was carried out using PBMCs. The rearrangement links TRBV7-2 to TRBJ1-2; D may be TRBD1 (6 bases). Written as DNA, the CDR3 is TGTGCCAGCAGCTCCTTACAGGGTTCGGGTGGCTACACCTTC. Translation: CASSSLQGSGGYTF.